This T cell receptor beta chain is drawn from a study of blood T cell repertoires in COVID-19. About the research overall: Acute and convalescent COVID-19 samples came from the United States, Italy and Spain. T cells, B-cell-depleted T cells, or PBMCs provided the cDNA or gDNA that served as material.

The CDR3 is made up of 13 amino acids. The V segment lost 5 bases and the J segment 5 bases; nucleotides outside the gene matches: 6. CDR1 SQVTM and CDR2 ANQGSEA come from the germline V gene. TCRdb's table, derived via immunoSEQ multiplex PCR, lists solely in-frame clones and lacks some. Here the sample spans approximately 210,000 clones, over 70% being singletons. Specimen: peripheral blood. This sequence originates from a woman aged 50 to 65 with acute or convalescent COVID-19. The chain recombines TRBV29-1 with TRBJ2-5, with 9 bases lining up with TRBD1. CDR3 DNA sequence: TGCAGCGTTAGGACAGGGGAGGCGGAGACCCAGTACTTC. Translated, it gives CSVRTGEAETQYF.